The T cell receptor (beta chain) described here comes from a study of control samples from healthy donors and cancer patients. There are 13 residues in the CDR3. The germline V gene encodes CDR1 SGHKS and CDR2 YYEKEE (reference sequence). Trimming cost V 3 bases and J 0 bases; bases outside gene matches: 0. Assay: immunoSEQ multiplex PCR; the TCRdb copy retains only in-frame clones and omits some. The table records about 85,000 clones, roughly 91% of them present only once. The receptor was isolated from a man aged 50 to 59 in good health. What was sequenced was blood. The rearrangement joins TRBV5-5 to TRBJ2-7; the match to TRBD1 covers 7 bases. This CDR3 reads CASSWDSSYEQYF. DNA for the CDR3: TGTGCCAGCAGCTGGGACAGCTCCTACGAGCAGTACTTC.